Shown below are 27 T cell receptor beta chains from a single sample sequenced in a study of blood T cell repertoires in COVID-19. The table came from immunoSEQ multiplex PCR; TCRdb's copy has only in-frame clones and leaves some out. This table holds over 150,000 clones, 60% to 80% found once. Sequencing used peripheral blood. These receptor sequences come from a woman in her sixties or seventies with acute or convalescent COVID-19.

This chain connects TRBV18 to TRBJ2-1; 9 bases match TRBD2. Germline loops: CDR1 KGHSH, CDR2 LQKENI. The junction had 4 bases not matched to a gene; V was cut back by 5 bases and J by 5 bases. The CDR3 loop spans 14 amino acids. This chain's CDR3 is CASSEQRGDNEQFF. The CDR3 bases are TGTGCCAGCTCAGAGCAGCGGGGGGACAATGAGCAGTTCTTC.

V is TRBV3-1 (or the pseudogene TRBV3-2) and J is TRBJ1-1; maybe TRBD1 (6 bases). The V end was cut by 1 base, the J end by 5 bases, with 14 bases between. CDR3 length equals 15 residues. The germline CDR1 and CDR2 sequences are LGHDT and YNNKEL (reference sequence). The CDR3 spells CASSQGTGRGTEAFF. The CDR3 region has the DNA TGTGCCAGCAGCCAAGGTACGGGGAGGGGGACTGAAGCTTTCTTT.

J is TRBJ1-2 and V is TRBV20-1, with D hard to call. Trimming removed 3 bases at V and 5 bases at J, with 16 bases between. This CDR3 contains 14 residues. Germline CDR1 reads DFQATT; CDR2 reads SNEGSKA (reference sequence). This CDR3 reads CSASMISGRYGYTF. In DNA form, the CDR3 reads TGCAGTGCTAGTATGATTTCGGGGAGGTATGGCTACACCTTC.

The chain links TRBV5-3 to TRBJ2-2; 8 nucleotides line up with TRBD2. TRBV5-3 is reported as an ORF; its role is uncertain. CDR3 length equals 19 residues. V lost 0 bases, J lost 6 bases, and 16 bases stayed unmatched. The CDR3 protein is CARSLAYLTGTSDPGELFF. Written as DNA, the CDR3 is TGTGCCAGAAGCTTGGCATACCTGACCGGGACTAGTGATCCCGGGGAGCTGTTTTTT.

V and J are TRBV7-3 and TRBJ2-1; 13 nucleotides agree with TRBD2. Trimming took 3 bases from V and 6 from J; bases not matched to a gene: 8. Germline V gene lookup returns CDR1 SGHTA and CDR2 FQGTGA. This CDR3 spans 17 amino acids. In DNA, the CDR3 is TGTGCCAGCAGCTTGCAGTGGACTAGCGGGAGTTCCAATGAGCAGTTCTTC. Amino acid sequence: CASSLQWTSGSSNEQFF.

The J gene is TRBJ1-5, the V gene TRBV24-1; 7 bases fit TRBD1. The CDR3 length is 14 residues. Germline CDR1 KGHDR, CDR2 SFDVKD. V lost 7 bases to trimming and J lost 3 bases; unmatched junction nucleotides: 5. CDR3 nucleotide sequence: TGTGCCACCAGCTCAGGGGGTCCCAATCAGCCCCAGCATTTT. It encodes CATSSGGPNQPQHF.

This rearrangement joins TRBV24-1 to TRBJ1-2; no clear D. The V gene's germline CDR1 is KGHDR and CDR2 SFDVKD. Deletions cut 1 base from V and 1 base from J, with 6 bases between. The CDR3 loop spans 14 amino acids. The CDR3 protein is CATSDFQVNYGYTF. CDR3 nucleotide sequence: TGTGCCACCAGTGATTTTCAGGTTAACTATGGCTACACCTTC.

This clone was found once. The chain has TRBV9 and TRBJ2-5; 7 nucleotides line up with TRBD1. The CDR3 sequence is 15 residues long. The trim removed 3 bases at V and 4 bases at J, leaving 9 bases unmatched. Germline CDR1 is SGDLS and CDR2 is YYNGEE. The CDR3 is CASSGPWDSRETQYF. The CDR3 region has the DNA TGTGCCAGCAGCGGACCCTGGGACAGCAGAGAGACCCAGTACTTC.

The chain uses TRBV4-1 and TRBJ2-3; 9 bases are a match to TRBD2. The CDR3 is 16 residues long. The junction had 4 bases not matched to a gene; V was cut back by 1 base and J by 2 bases. Germline V CDR1 and CDR2: MGHRA, YSYEKL. The CDR3 DNA is TGCGCCAGCAGCCAAGCCCTAGCGGGGACCACAGATACGCAGTATTTT. Encoded protein: CASSQALAGTTDTQYF.

The chain carries TRBV18 and TRBJ2-5; tentatively, D is TRBD2 (5 bases). This CDR3 is 13 amino acids long. The V end was cut by 3 bases, the J end by 2 bases, with 7 bases between. CDR1 KGHSH and CDR2 LQKENI come from the germline V gene. CDR3 region: CASSPDWQETQYF. The CDR3 DNA reads as TGTGCCAGCTCACCGGACTGGCAAGAGACCCAGTACTTC.

The rearrangement links TRBV3-1 (or the pseudogene TRBV3-2) to TRBJ1-2; tentative D call: TRBD1 (5 bases). Trimming took off 3 bases at V and 6 bases at J, with 11 bases between the two ends. The CDR3 has 13 residues. Germline CDR1 reads LGHDT; CDR2 reads YNNKEL (reference sequence). CDR3 DNA sequence: TGTGCCAGCAGCCATCGGGGGGGGGATGGCTACACCTTC. Its translation: CASSHRGGDGYTF.

This clone has a handful of counts. V and J are TRBV7-2 and TRBJ2-3, with a possible D match to TRBD2 (5 bases). Looked up from germline, CDR1 is SGHTA and CDR2 is FQGNSA. V was trimmed by 11 bases and J by 0 bases, leaving 18 bases between them. The CDR3 extends over 15 amino acids. CDR3 sequence: CASRRAEVSTDTQYF. Written as DNA, the CDR3 is TGTGCCTCCAGGCGAGCGGAAGTAAGCACAGATACGCAGTATTTT.

The rearrangement joins TRBV19 to TRBJ2-4; D uncertain. CDR1 and CDR2 (germline): LNHDA, SQIVND (reference sequence). Trimming took 6 bases from V and 8 from J, leaving 14 bases between them. The CDR3 covers 13 residues. CDR3 nucleotides: TGTGCCAGTAGCCGTAGCCGTTACGACATTCAGTACTTC. This codes for CASSRSRYDIQYF.

The chain recombines TRBV6-5 with TRBJ2-7; 12 positions agree with TRBD2. The CDR3 contains 15 residues. CDR1 is MNHEY and CDR2 is SVGAGI in the germline V gene. The V gene end was trimmed by 6 bases and the J gene end by 5 bases; junction bases not matched to a gene: 8. The CDR3 DNA follows: TGTGCCAGCAGCGAGGGACTAGCGGGTATCCACGAGCAGTACTTC. It encodes CASSEGLAGIHEQYF.

This clone was seen more than once but under ten times. The CDR3 loop is CASSIRDEKLFF. In DNA, the CDR3 is TGTGCCAGTAGTATACGCGATGAAAAACTGTTTTTT. The genes are TRBV19 and TRBJ1-4; D not resolved. Germline V gene lookup returns CDR1 LNHDA and CDR2 SQIVND (reference sequence). V was pared by 2 bases and J by 6 bases, with 4 bases between. CDR3 length: 12 amino acids.

The J gene is TRBJ2-1, the V gene TRBV19; the D is unclear. The V end lost 4 bases, the J end lost 9 bases, and 16 bases lay between the germline ends. CDR1 LNHDA and CDR2 SQIVND come from the germline V gene (reference sequence). The CDR3 runs 14 residues. The CDR3 DNA sequence: TGTGCCAGTAGTAATGACGCCCTAGACGGTGAGCAGTTCTTC. Its translation is CASSNDALDGEQFF.

This clone was observed once. V is TRBV11-2 and J is TRBJ2-2; tentatively, D is TRBD2 (5 bases). Germline V gene lookup returns CDR1 SGHAT and CDR2 FQNNGV. This CDR3 has 14 amino acids. V gave up 4 bases and J gave up 3 bases, with 9 bases separating them. Written as DNA, the CDR3 is TGTGCCAGCAGCTCGGGGAGTGACACCGGGGAGCTGTTTTTT. It translates to CASSSGSDTGELFF.

Only a few counts were recorded for this clone. This sequence joins TRBV27 and TRBJ1-5; D might be TRBD1 (5 bases). CDR3 length equals 16 residues. Germline CDR1 MNHEY, CDR2 SMNVEV (reference sequence). V was cut by 3 bases and J by 4 bases, with 16 bases left in between. In nucleotides, the CDR3 is TGTGCCAGCAGTTTGGGGGGAACTGCGGGGAATCAGCCCCAGCATTTT. Protein sequence: CASSLGGTAGNQPQHF.

V usage is TRBV30 and J usage is TRBJ2-3; possible D gene TRBD2, 5 bases. The CDR3 spans 16 residues. The germline gives CDR1 GTSNPN, CDR2 SVGIG (reference sequence). The ends were cut back, 0 bases at V and 3 bases at J, with 16 bases in the middle. The CDR3 DNA follows: TGTGCCTGGAGTGTGTTTTTCGGGAAAAGTACAGATACGCAGTATTTT. It yields the protein CAWSVFFGKSTDTQYF.

The chain is built from TRBV7-2 and TRBJ2-7; the D is unclear. This CDR3 has 13 residues. The germline gives CDR1 SGHTA, CDR2 FQGNSA. V lost 3 bases and J 7 bases, leaving 13 bases between the germline ends. CDR3 amino acids: CASSFSPVREQYF. The DNA of the CDR3 is TGTGCCAGCAGCTTTTCTCCGGTTCGGGAGCAGTACTTC.

The chain has TRBV7-2 and TRBJ2-3; D gene unclear. Germline CDR1 is SGHTA and CDR2 is FQGNSA. V shed 1 base and J shed 2 bases, with 10 bases lying between them. The CDR3 is 15 residues long. The DNA of the CDR3 is TGTGCCAGCAGCTTAGGTCTAGGTAACACAGATACGCAGTATTTT. This sequence encodes CASSLGLGNTDTQYF.

This clone was detected once. This chain links TRBV2 with TRBJ1-6, with D perhaps TRBD1 (5 bases). The CDR3 has 16 amino acids. Germline V lookup: CDR1 SNHLY, CDR2 FYNNEI. V lost 8 bases and J lost 4, with 18 bases in between. The CDR3 spells CASGGDGSGYNSPLHF. The CDR3 nucleotides are TGTGCCAGCGGAGGGGATGGTTCGGGGTATAATTCACCCCTCCACTTT.

The chain recombines TRBV5-1 with TRBJ2-3; no clear D gene. This CDR3 comprises 14 residues. Germline V gene lookup returns CDR1 SGHRS and CDR2 YFSETQ. V was pared by 5 bases and J by 0 bases, with 10 bases between. The CDR3 loop is CASRQESSTDTQYF. CDR3 DNA sequence: TGCGCCAGCAGACAAGAAAGTAGCACAGATACGCAGTATTTT.

This clone appeared a few times. The chain has TRBV10-3 and TRBJ1-5; 9 nucleotides align to TRBD1. This CDR3 comprises 14 residues. Germline CDR1 reads ENHRY; CDR2 reads SYGVKD. Trimming at V came to 4 bases and at J to 7 bases, leaving 5 bases not matched to a gene. The CDR3 here is CAISGGDRGQPQHF. For the CDR3, the DNA is TGTGCCATCAGTGGGGGAGACAGGGGGCAGCCCCAGCATTTT.

The CDR3 DNA reads as TGTGCCAGCAGTGAAGTTGGGGCAGGTGGCGGCTACACCTTC. It yields the protein CASSEVGAGGGYTF. The chain couples TRBV2 to TRBJ1-2; maybe TRBD1 (5 bases). The CDR3 consists of 14 residues. Between the trimmed V and J ends, which lost 1 base and 8 bases, there was a span of 14 bases. The germline V gene has CDR1 SNHLY and CDR2 FYNNEI.

The chain carries TRBV7-2 and TRBJ1-2; no clear D. The V gene's germline CDR1 is SGHTA and CDR2 FQGNSA. This CDR3 is 17 amino acids long. Trimming pared 3 bases from V and 7 bases from J, leaving 24 bases between. CDR3 loop: CASSFDSARIGRGGYTF. DNA for the CDR3: TGTGCCAGCAGCTTCGACTCCGCACGGATTGGCCGGGGTGGCTACACCTTC. Full variable domain (outside the CDR3, taken from reference TRBV7-2 and TRBJ1-2): GAGVSQSPSNKVTEKGKDVELRCDPISGHTALYWYRQSLGQGLEFLIYFQGNSAPDKSGLPSDRFSAERTGGSVSTLTIQRTQQEDSAVYLCASSFDSARIGRGGYTFGSGTRLTVV.

For this clone: In the same sample, other DNA sequences code for this CDR3. The chain is built from TRBV12-3 or TRBV12-4 and TRBJ2-2; D gene unclear. This CDR3 comprises 11 residues. Trimming cost V 3 bases and J 7 bases, with 3 bases left between them. Here the CDR3 reads CASSFLGELFF. The CDR3 DNA reads as TGTGCCAGCAGTTTCCTCGGGGAGCTGTTTTTT.